This T cell receptor (beta chain) comes out of a study of blood T cell repertoires in COVID-19. The overall study: T cells, B-cell-depleted T cells, or PBMCs supplied cDNA or gDNA.

Participant-reported clinical history was the basis for cohort assignment. Sequenced by immunoSEQ multiplex PCR; TCRdb stores in-frame clones only, minus some. Here the sample spans some 300,000 clones, roughly 89% being singletons. Sequenced material: PBMCs or T cells enriched from blood (not recorded which). The sequence derives from a woman in her thirties who had recovered from COVID-19.

The CDR3 is CASSPGQNQPQHF. The CDR3 DNA reads TGTGCCAGCAGCCCGGGACAGAATCAGCCCCAGCATTTT. The rearrangement joins TRBV5-4 to TRBJ1-5, with TRBD1 matching over 7 bases. The CDR3 extends over 13 amino acids. V trimming: 4 bases; J trimming: 4 bases; junction bases outside the gene matches: 2. The germline V gene encodes CDR1 SGHNT and CDR2 YYREEE (reference sequence).